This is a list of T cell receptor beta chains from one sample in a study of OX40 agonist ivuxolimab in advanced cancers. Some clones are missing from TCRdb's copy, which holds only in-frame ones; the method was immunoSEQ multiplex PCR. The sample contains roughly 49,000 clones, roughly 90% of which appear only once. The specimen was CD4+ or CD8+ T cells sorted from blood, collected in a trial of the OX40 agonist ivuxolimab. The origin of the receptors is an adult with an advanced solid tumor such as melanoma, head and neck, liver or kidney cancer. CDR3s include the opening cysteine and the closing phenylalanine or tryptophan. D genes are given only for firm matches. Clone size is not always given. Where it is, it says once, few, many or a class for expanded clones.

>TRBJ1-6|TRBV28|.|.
CASSQGQDPSHF
TGTGCCAGCAGTCAGGGCCAGGACCCTTCTCACTTT
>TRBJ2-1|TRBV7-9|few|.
CASSRTAHEQFF
TGTGCCAGCAGCCGGACAGCCCATGAGCAGTTCTTC
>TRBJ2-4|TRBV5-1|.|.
CASSEPGLAKNIQYF
TGCGCCAGCAGCGAACCGGGACTAGCCAAAAACATTCAGTACTTC
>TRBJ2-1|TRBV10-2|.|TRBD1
CASSPMGQDRFF
TGCGCCAGCAGTCCAATGGGACAGGATCGGTTCTTC
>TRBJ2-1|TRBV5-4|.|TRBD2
CASSVTRTSGKYNEQFF
TGTGCCAGCAGCGTTACCAGGACTAGCGGGAAGTACAATGAGCAGTTCTTC
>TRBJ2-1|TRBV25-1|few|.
CASSESSGASNEQFF
TGTGCCAGCAGTGAATCTTCGGGGGCCAGCAATGAGCAGTTCTTC
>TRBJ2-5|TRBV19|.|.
CASSTRQAQETQYF
TGTGCCAGTAGTACAAGACAGGCCCAAGAGACCCAGTACTTC
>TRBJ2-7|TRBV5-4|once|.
CASSVPGRAYEQYF
TGTGCCAGCAGCGTCCCAGGCCGGGCCTACGAGCAGTACTTC
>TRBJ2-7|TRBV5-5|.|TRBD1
CASSSGTVGEQYF
TGTGCCAGCAGCTCCGGGACAGTCGGCGAGCAGTACTTC
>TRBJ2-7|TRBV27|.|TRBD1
CASSFLTGTGSSEQYF
TGTGCCAGCAGTTTCCTAACCGGGACAGGGTCATCCGAGCAGTACTTC